Listed below are T cell receptor beta chains from one sample, sequenced in a study of T cell responses to AZD1222 COVID-19 vaccine. Some clones are missing from TCRdb's copy, which holds only in-frame ones; the method was immunoSEQ multiplex PCR. The sample has around 99,000 clones; around 87% are singletons. The input for sequencing was peripheral blood, taken on day 0 of AZD1222 vaccination. The receptors stem from an adult in good health. Both conserved end residues are part of each CDR3. A D gene is named only where the DNA matches it firmly. Expanded clones are given a class, and other clones once, few, many or no size at all.

v_gene	d_gene	j_gene	abundance	CDR3aa	CDR3nt
TRBV7-2	TRBD1	TRBJ1-1	.	CASSPDQTGGGEAFF	TGTGCCAGCAGCCCCGATCAGACAGGGGGGGGTGAAGCTTTCTTT
TRBV5-6	.	TRBJ1-1	.	CASSHWGTANTEAFF	TGTGCCAGCAGCCACTGGGGGACGGCGAACACTGAAGCTTTCTTT
TRBV6-1	.	TRBJ1-3	.	CASSEKQLHGNTIYF	TGTGCCAGCAGTGAAAAGCAGCTTCATGGAAACACCATATATTTT
TRBV19	.	TRBJ1-6	.	CASALGVDNSPLHF	TGTGCCAGTGCCCTAGGGGTGGATAATTCACCCCTCCACTTT
TRBV27	TRBD1	TRBJ1-2	.	CASSRQPGQGFYGYTF	TGTGCCAGCAGTCGGCAACCGGGACAGGGATTCTATGGCTACACCTTC
TRBV18	.	TRBJ2-5	.	CASSPWPQETQYF	TGTGCCAGCTCACCGTGGCCGCAAGAGACCCAGTACTTC
TRBV27	.	TRBJ1-6	.	CASSPKDSPLHF	TGTGCCAGCAGTCCCAAAGATTCACCCCTCCACTTT
TRBV10-3	.	TRBJ2-7	.	CAISELTTYEQYF	TGTGCCATCAGTGAGCTGACAACCTACGAGCAGTACTTC
TRBV5-1	.	TRBJ2-3	.	CASSLAGGTDTQYF	TGCGCCAGCAGCTTGGCCGGAGGGACAGATACGCAGTATTTT
TRBV21-1	.	TRBJ2-7	.	CASSKGTSGSYEQYF	TGTGCCAGCAGCAAAGGTACTAGCGGTTCCTACGAGCAGTACTTC
TRBV7-2	.	TRBJ2-4	.	CASSLATGSPNIQYF	TGTGCCAGCAGCTTAGCCACAGGGTCGCCTAACATTCAGTACTTC
TRBV2	TRBD2	TRBJ2-3	few	CASSEQREGRTDTQYF	TGTGCCAGCAGTGAACAGCGGGAGGGCCGCACAGATACGCAGTATTTT
TRBV7-9	.	TRBJ1-2	.	CASAAGGGGYTF	TGTGCCAGCGCCGCTGGGGGGGGTGGCTACACCTTC
TRBV12-3/TRBV12-4	TRBD1	TRBJ2-5	.	CASSLTGEETQYF	TGTGCCAGCAGTTTGACAGGGGAAGAGACCCAGTACTTC
TRBV27	.	TRBJ2-3	.	CASTGKFSDTQYF	TGTGCCAGCACAGGAAAATTCTCAGATACGCAGTATTTT
TRBV7-2	.	TRBJ1-1	.	CASSRGPNTEAFF	TGTGCCAGCAGCCGGGGACCGAACACTGAAGCTTTCTTT
TRBV9	TRBD2	TRBJ2-7	.	CASSVAAGGGYEQYF	TGTGCCAGCAGCGTAGCGGCGGGGGGTGGCTACGAGCAGTACTTC
TRBV24-1	.	TRBJ1-2	.	CATSDFRVNYGYTF	TGTGCCACCAGTGATTTCAGGGTAAACTATGGCTACACCTTC
TRBV3-1/TRBV3-2	TRBD1	TRBJ2-2	.	CASSGQGGTGELFF	TGTGCCAGCAGCGGACAGGGCGGGACCGGGGAGCTGTTTTTT
TRBV6-6	.	TRBJ2-5	.	CARRFGVTQYF	TGTGCCAGGAGGTTTGGTGTGACCCAGTACTTC
TRBV6-5	TRBD1	TRBJ2-1	.	CASRTGGWDEQFF	TGTGCCAGCAGAACAGGGGGCTGGGATGAGCAGTTCTTC
TRBV15	TRBD2	TRBJ2-3	.	CATSERGGTSGRIGDTQYF	TGTGCCACCAGCGAGCGGGGGGGGACTAGCGGGAGAATTGGAGATACGCAGTATTTT
TRBV7-2	.	TRBJ2-1	.	CASSYQTSIEQFF	TGTGCCAGCAGCTACCAGACTAGTATTGAGCAGTTCTTC
TRBV28	.	TRBJ1-5	.	CASSPTLGSQPQHF	TGTGCCAGCAGCCCCACCTTAGGGTCTCAGCCCCAGCATTTT
TRBV18	.	TRBJ2-3	.	CASSPSPGGTDTQYF	TGTGCCAGCTCACCATCCCCTGGGGGCACAGATACGCAGTATTTT
TRBV6-4	.	TRBJ1-2	.	CASSEQGGPNYGYTF	TGTGCCAGCAGTGAGCAGGGAGGGCCTAACTATGGCTACACCTTC
TRBV11-2	.	TRBJ1-4	.	CASSPGGATSGGEKLFF	TGTGCCAGCAGCCCTGGCGGGGCAACCTCGGGCGGTGAAAAACTGTTTTTT
TRBV13	.	TRBJ1-2	.	CASSFPGDNYGYTF	TGTGCCAGCAGCTTCCCAGGGGATAACTATGGCTACACCTTC
TRBV5-6	TRBD1	TRBJ1-5	.	CASSTDRGDQPQHF	TGTGCCAGCAGCACGGACAGGGGTGATCAGCCCCAGCATTTT
TRBV7-9	.	TRBJ2-2	.	CASSLKGTRAGELFF	TGTGCCAGCAGCCTAAAGGGAACGAGGGCCGGGGAGCTGTTTTTT
TRBV25-1	.	TRBJ2-7	few	CASSDAEGSGPRYEQYF	TGTGCCAGCAGTGACGCCGAAGGGAGCGGGCCTAGATACGAGCAGTACTTC
TRBV12-3/TRBV12-4	.	TRBJ1-4	.	CASRGNTNEKLFF	TGTGCCAGCAGGGGGAATACTAATGAAAAACTGTTTTTT